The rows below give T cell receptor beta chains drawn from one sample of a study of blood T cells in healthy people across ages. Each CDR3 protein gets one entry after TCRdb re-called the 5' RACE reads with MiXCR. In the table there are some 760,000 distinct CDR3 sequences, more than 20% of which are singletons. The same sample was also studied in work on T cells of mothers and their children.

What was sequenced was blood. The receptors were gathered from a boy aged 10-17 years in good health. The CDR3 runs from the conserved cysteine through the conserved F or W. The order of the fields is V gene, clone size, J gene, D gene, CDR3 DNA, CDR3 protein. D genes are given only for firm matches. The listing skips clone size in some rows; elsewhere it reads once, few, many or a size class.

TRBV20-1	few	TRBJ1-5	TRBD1	TGCAGTGCTGGCGTGGACAGGAAACAGCCCCAGCATTTT	CSAGVDRKQPQHF
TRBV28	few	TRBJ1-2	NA	TGTGCCACCCTTTCAAACTATGGCTACACCTTC	CATLSNYGYTF
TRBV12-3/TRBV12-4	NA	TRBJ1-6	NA	TGTGCCAGCAGGAGGGGGAAAAAGGGCAGTTCACCCCTCCACTTT	CASRRGKKGSSPLHF
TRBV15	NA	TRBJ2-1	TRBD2	TGTGCCACCAGCATTCTACTAGCGGGAGGAAATGAGCAGTTCTTC	CATSILLAGGNEQFF
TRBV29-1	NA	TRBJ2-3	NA	TGCAGCGTTGAAGCGGGTCAGGGCCCAGATACGCAGTATTTT	CSVEAGQGPDTQYF
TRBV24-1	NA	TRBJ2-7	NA	TGTGCCACCAGTGATGCCCCGGGAGAGCAGTACTTC	CATSDAPGEQYF
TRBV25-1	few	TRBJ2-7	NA	TGTGCCAGCAGTGAAGGGTGGGCCCACGAGCAGTACTTC	CASSEGWAHEQYF
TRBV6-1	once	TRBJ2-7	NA	TGTGCCAGCAGTGTACTTCGGGACGAGCAGTACTTC	CASSVLRDEQYF
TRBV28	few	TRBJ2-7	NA	TGTGCCAGCGCCTCCCAGGGCACCTACGAGCAGTACTTC	CASASQGTYEQYF
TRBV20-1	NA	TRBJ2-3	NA	TGCAGTGCTAGAAGTTTGGTGGAGACGACAGATACGCAGTATTTT	CSARSLVETTDTQYF
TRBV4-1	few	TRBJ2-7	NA	TGCGCCAGCAGCCAAGATAACAGCTACGAGCAGTACTTC	CASSQDNSYEQYF
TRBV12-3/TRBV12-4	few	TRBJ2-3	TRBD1	TGTGCCAGCAACAGACAGGGGGTCACAGATACGCAGTATTTT	CASNRQGVTDTQYF
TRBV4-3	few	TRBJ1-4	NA	TGCGCCAGCAGCCCCTCCGGACCTAATGAAAAACTGTTTTTT	CASSPSGPNEKLFF
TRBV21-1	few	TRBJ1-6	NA	TGTGCCAGCAGCAAAGAGAGAAGGGACAGGGATTCACCCCTCCACTTT	CASSKERRDRDSPLHF
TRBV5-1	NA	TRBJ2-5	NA	TGCGCCAGCAGCTTGCGTTCTAGCAGCCAAGAGACCCAGTACTTC	CASSLRSSSQETQYF
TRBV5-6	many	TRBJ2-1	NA	TGTGCCAGCAGTTTGGACAGCAATGAGCAGTTCTTC	CASSLDSNEQFF
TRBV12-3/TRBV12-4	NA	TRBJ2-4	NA	TGTGCCAGCAGTTCCCAGGGGGGGGACATTCAGTACTTC	CASSSQGGDIQYF
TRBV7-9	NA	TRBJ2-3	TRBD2	TGTGCCAGCAGCCCTATAGCGGGGCCTACCACAGATACGCAGTATTTT	CASSPIAGPTTDTQYF
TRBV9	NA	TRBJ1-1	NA	TGTGCCAGCAGCCCCAGGGCCGGGCCCACTGAAGCTTTCTTT	CASSPRAGPTEAFF
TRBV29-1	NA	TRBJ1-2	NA	TGCAGCGTCACGGAAGGCTACACCTTC	CSVTEGYTF
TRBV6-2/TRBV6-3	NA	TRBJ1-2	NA	TGTGCCAGCAGTTCCCCTTCGGGACTCGAGGGCTATGGCTACACCTTC	CASSSPSGLEGYGYTF
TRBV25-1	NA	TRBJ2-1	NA	TGTGCCAGCAGTGATCTAGCGACTTACAATGAGCAGTTCTTC	CASSDLATYNEQFF
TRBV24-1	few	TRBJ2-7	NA	TGTGCCACCAGTGATTCGGCCCTAGGACCCGGGGGAGTCGAGCAGTACTTC	CATSDSALGPGGVEQYF
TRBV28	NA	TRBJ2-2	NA	TGTGCCAGCAGTTTATATAGGGATACGAACACCGGGGAGCTGTTTTTT	CASSLYRDTNTGELFF
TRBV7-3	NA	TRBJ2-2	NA	TGTGCCAGCAGCTTAAGTAGCTCCGGGGAGCTGTTTTTT	CASSLSSSGELFF
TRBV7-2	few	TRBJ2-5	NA	TGTGCCAGCAGCTTACTCGGACTGGTGGGGACCCAAGAGACCCAGTACTTC	CASSLLGLVGTQETQYF
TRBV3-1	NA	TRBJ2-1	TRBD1	TGTGCCAGCAGCTCGCACCAGGGGGCCCATAACTCCTACAATGAGCAGTTCTTC	CASSSHQGAHNSYNEQFF
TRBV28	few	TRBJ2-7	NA	TGTGCCAGCAGTTTCGGGACACGCTACGAGCAGTACTTC	CASSFGTRYEQYF
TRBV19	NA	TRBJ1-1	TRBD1	TGTGCCAGTAGTGCCCACGGGACAGGTAACACTGAAGCTTTCTTT	CASSAHGTGNTEAFF
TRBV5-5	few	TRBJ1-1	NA	TGTGCCAGCAGCTTGGCCTACACCCTGAGGACTGAAGCTTTCTTT	CASSLAYTLRTEAFF
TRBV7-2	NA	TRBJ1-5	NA	TGTGCCAGCAGCCCCGCGGGGGCTCATCAGCCCCAGCATTTT	CASSPAGAHQPQHF
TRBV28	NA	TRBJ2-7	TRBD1	TGTGCCAGCAGTTTAGGGACAGGGGTCAACGAGCAGTACTTC	CASSLGTGVNEQYF
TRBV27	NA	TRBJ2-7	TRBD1	TGTGCCAGCAGGGGGACAGGGCTTGCCTACGAGCAGTACTTC	CASRGTGLAYEQYF
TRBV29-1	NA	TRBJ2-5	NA	TGCAGCGTTGACAATCCGACGGGACGGACGGAAGAGACCCAGTACTTC	CSVDNPTGRTEETQYF
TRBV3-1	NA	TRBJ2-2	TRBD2	TGTGCCAGCAGCCCTCTCGGCCTAGCGGTTGAGCTGTTTTTT	CASSPLGLAVELFF
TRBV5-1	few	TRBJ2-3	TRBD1	TGCGCCAGCAGCCCCGGACAGGGGGCGGGAGATACGCAGTATTTT	CASSPGQGAGDTQYF
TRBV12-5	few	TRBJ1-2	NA	TGTGCTAGTGGCTTGACAGGACACCGTCTCTATGGCTACACCTTC	CASGLTGHRLYGYTF
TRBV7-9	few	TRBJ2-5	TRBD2	TGTGCCAGCAGCCCCAGAGGAGTGAGCGGGAGGTTGGAGACCCAGTACTTC	CASSPRGVSGRLETQYF
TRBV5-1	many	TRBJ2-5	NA	TGCGCCAGCAGCTTGGGTGAGGGGCCAAGGGAGACCCAGTACTTC	CASSLGEGPRETQYF
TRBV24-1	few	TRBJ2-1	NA	TGTGCCACCAGTCCAGGCTCCTACAATGAGCAGTTCTTC	CATSPGSYNEQFF
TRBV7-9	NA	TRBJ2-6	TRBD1	TGTGCCAGCAGCTTAAGGACAGGGGGCTCTGGGGCCAACGTCCTGACTTTC	CASSLRTGGSGANVLTF
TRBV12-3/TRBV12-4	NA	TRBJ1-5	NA	TGTGCCAGCAGTCCGGGTTATGGGCAGCCCCAGCATTTT	CASSPGYGQPQHF
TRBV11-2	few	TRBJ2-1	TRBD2	TGTGCCACAGGGACTACCCGGACTTACAATGAGCAGTTCTTC	CATGTTRTYNEQFF
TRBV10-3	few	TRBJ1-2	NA	TGTGCCATCAGTATAGGGCAGGCCGAGGACTATGGCTACACCTTC	CAISIGQAEDYGYTF
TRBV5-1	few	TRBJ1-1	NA	TGCGCCAGCAGCTTGGACAGGGCGGCTGAAGCTTTCTTT	CASSLDRAAEAFF
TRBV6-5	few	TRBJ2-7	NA	TGTGCCAGCACCAAGGAGGGGCCCGGGGTTGGGGAGCAGTACTTC	CASTKEGPGVGEQYF
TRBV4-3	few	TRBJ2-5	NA	TGCGCCAGCAGCCAAGAAGCTAGCGCGGACTCCTATGAGCAGTACTTC	CASSQEASADSYEQYF
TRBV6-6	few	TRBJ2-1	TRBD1	TGTGCCAGCAGGGCGCAGGGGGTCACCTACAATGAGCAGTTCTTC	CASRAQGVTYNEQFF